These 2 T cell receptor beta chains originate from one sample sequenced in a study of blood T cells in healthy people across ages. PCR was performed a second time for 7 to 11 cycles using a sample-barcoded 5' primer and a J-beta primer mix. Using its own MiXCR run on the 5' RACE reads, TCRdb lists one record per CDR3 protein. The profile shows approximately 800,000 distinct CDR3 sequences, roughly 50% of them singletons. The sequenced sample consisted of blood. All receptors derive from a man at least 80 years old in good health.

This clonotype appeared a few times. The rearrangement uses TRBV7-2 and TRBJ2-7, with unresolved D. Trimming pared 7 bases from V and 5 bases from J, leaving 12 bases between. The CDR3 covers 12 residues. In germline, CDR1 is SGHTA, CDR2 FQGNSA. The CDR3 DNA follows: TGTGCCAGCATCTCGCGCCGGGACGAGCAGTACTTC. This encodes CASISRRDEQYF.

Details on this clonotype: A junction boundary mismatches the germline segment, possibly from a read error. V usage is TRBV9 and J usage is TRBJ1-1, with D possibly being TRBD1 (6 bases). Germline assignment: CDR1 SGDLS and CDR2 YYNGEE. This CDR3 has 16 amino acids. CDR3 coding DNA: TGTGCCAACAGCGTCGACCCCTACACGGACAGAAGTGAAGCTTTCTTT. Protein product: CANSVDPYTDRSEAFF. The variable domain in full, completed from reference TRBV9 and TRBJ1-1, reads DSGVTQTPKHLITATGQRVTLRCSPRSGDLSVYWYQQSLDQGLQFLIQYYNGEERAKGNILERFSAQQFPDLHSELNLSSLELGDSALYFCANSVDPYTDRSEAFFGQGTRLTVV.